A selection of T cell receptor beta chains follows, all from one sample in a study of a mutant IDH1 vaccine in newly diagnosed glioma. Their target antigens are unknown. Only in-frame clones appear in the TCRdb table, and some are missing; sequencing was by immunoSEQ multiplex PCR. The sample holds approximately 50,000 clones, approximately 87% seen once. This sample comprised PBMCs, obtained from a glioma patient whose treatment included an IDH1 peptide vaccine. The receptors shown here come from a man aged 35-49 years with glioma. Each CDR3 is given with its conserved first and last residue. A D gene is named only where the DNA matches it firmly. Clone size, where shown, is once, few, many, or a class for clones that have expanded.

cdr3_aa	cdr3_nt	v_call	clone_size	j_call	d_call
CASSLATYGGRTNEKLFF	TGTGCCAGCAGCTTGGCTACGTACGGCGGACGAACTAATGAAAAACTGTTTTTT	TRBV5-5	NA	TRBJ1-4	NA
CASRRGLAGSTDTQYF	TGTGCCAGCAGGAGAGGACTAGCGGGCAGCACAGATACGCAGTATTTT	TRBV9	NA	TRBJ2-3	TRBD2
CASSPTGTVAFF	TGTGCCAGTAGCCCGACCGGGACGGTAGCTTTCTTT	TRBV19	once	TRBJ1-1	NA
CASSGGTSGREQYF	TGTGCCAGCAGCGGAGGGACTAGCGGTCGGGAGCAGTACTTC	TRBV5-8	NA	TRBJ2-7	TRBD2
CASSLPKPYEQYF	TGTGCCAGCAGCTTACCCAAGCCCTACGAGCAGTACTTC	TRBV7-2	NA	TRBJ2-7	NA
CASSYVVAGSYNEQFF	TGTGCCAGCAGTTACGTCGTGGCGGGATCGTACAATGAGCAGTTCTTC	TRBV6-6	few	TRBJ2-1	NA
CASSQSSGLEQYF	TGTGCTAGCAGCCAATCGTCGGGGCTCGAGCAGTACTTC	TRBV7-7	NA	TRBJ2-7	NA
CASSSGLAVSTDTQYF	TGTGCCAGCAGCTCGGGACTAGCGGTTAGCACAGATACGCAGTATTTT	TRBV11-3	NA	TRBJ2-3	TRBD2
CATLTPYEQYF	TGTGCCACTCTGACCCCCTACGAGCAGTACTTC	TRBV28	NA	TRBJ2-7	NA
CASSLSGLEQYF	TGTGCCAGCAGCTTATCAGGTCTCGAGCAGTACTTC	TRBV11-2	NA	TRBJ2-7	NA
CASSETYRVPEAFF	TGTGCCAGCAGTGAAACCTACAGGGTCCCTGAAGCTTTCTTT	TRBV2	NA	TRBJ1-1	NA
CARKPRDRGLSGRYEQYF	TGCGCCAGAAAACCGCGGGACAGGGGGCTAAGTGGTCGCTACGAGCAGTACTTC	TRBV23-1	NA	TRBJ2-7	TRBD1
CASSPLPDTQYF	TGTGCCAGCAGCCCTCTCCCAGATACGCAGTATTTT	TRBV7-9	NA	TRBJ2-3	NA
CSARATNEQFF	TGCAGTGCTAGAGCCACTAATGAGCAGTTCTTC	TRBV20-1	NA	TRBJ2-1	NA
CASSPRVGPYEQYF	TGCGCCAGCAGCCCGAGGGTGGGACCCTACGAGCAGTACTTC	TRBV4-1	NA	TRBJ2-7	NA
CASTFGFAGVSDTQYF	TGTGCCAGTACCTTCGGATTCGCGGGAGTGTCGGATACGCAGTATTTT	TRBV19	medium-sized	TRBJ2-3	TRBD2